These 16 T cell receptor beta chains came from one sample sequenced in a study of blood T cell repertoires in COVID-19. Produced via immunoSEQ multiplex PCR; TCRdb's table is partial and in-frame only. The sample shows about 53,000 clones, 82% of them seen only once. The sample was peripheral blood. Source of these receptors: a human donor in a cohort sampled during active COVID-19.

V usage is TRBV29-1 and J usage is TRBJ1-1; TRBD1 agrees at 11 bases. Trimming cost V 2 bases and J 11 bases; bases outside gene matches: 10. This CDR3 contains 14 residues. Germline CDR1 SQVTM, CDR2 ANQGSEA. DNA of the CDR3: TGCAGCGTTGAACCTAGTGGGACAGGGGGGGGTGCTTTCTTT. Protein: CSVEPSGTGGGAFF. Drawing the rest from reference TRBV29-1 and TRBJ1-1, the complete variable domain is SAVISQKPSRDICQRGTSLTIQCQVDSQVTMMFWYRQQPGQSLTLIATANQGSEATYESGFVIDKFPISRPNLTFSTLTVSNMSPEDSSIYLCSVEPSGTGGGAFFGQGTRLTVV.

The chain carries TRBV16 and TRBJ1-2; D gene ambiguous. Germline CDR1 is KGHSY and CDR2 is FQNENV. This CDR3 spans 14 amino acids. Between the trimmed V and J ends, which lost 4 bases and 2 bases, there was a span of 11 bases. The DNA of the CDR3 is TGTGCCAGCAGCCCCGAGGAATTGAACTATGGCTACACCTTC. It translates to CASSPEELNYGYTF. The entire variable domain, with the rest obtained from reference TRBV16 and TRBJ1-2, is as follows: GEEVAQTPKHLVRGEGQKAKLYCAPIKGHSYVFWYQQVLKNEFKFLISFQNENVFDETGMPKERFSAKCLPNSPCSLEIQATKLEDSAVYFCASSPEELNYGYTFGSGTRLTVV.

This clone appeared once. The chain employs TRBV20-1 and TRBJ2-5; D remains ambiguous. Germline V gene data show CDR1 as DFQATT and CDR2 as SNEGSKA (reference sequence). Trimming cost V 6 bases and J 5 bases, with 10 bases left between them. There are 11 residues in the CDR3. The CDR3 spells CSARRVETQYF. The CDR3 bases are TGCAGTGCACGGAGAGTCGAGACCCAGTACTTC.

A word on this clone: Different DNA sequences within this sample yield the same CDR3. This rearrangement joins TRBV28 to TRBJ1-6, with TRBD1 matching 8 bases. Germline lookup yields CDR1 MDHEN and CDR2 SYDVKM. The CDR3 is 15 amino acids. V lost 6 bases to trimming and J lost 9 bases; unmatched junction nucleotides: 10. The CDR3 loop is CASSSPGQASSPLHF. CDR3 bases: TGTGCCAGCAGCAGCCCGGGACAGGCTAGTTCACCCCTCCACTTT.

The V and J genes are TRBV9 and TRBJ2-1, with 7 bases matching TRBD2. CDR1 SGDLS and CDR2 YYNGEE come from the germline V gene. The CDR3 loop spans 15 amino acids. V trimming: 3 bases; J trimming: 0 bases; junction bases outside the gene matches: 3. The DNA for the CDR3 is TGTGCCAGCAGCGCCAGCGGGATCTCCTACAATGAGCAGTTCTTC. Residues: CASSASGISYNEQFF.

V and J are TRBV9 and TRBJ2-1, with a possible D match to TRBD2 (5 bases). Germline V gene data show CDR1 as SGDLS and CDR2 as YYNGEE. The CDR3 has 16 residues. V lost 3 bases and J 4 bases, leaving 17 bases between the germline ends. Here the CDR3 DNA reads TGTGCCAGCAGCGATGACCCACTAGGACCTTACAATGAGCAGTTCTTC. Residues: CASSDDPLGPYNEQFF. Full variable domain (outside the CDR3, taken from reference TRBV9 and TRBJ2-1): DSGVTQTPKHLITATGQRVTLRCSPRSGDLSVYWYQQSLDQGLQFLIQYYNGEERAKGNILERFSAQQFPDLHSELNLSSLELGDSALYFCASSDDPLGPYNEQFFGPGTRLTVL.

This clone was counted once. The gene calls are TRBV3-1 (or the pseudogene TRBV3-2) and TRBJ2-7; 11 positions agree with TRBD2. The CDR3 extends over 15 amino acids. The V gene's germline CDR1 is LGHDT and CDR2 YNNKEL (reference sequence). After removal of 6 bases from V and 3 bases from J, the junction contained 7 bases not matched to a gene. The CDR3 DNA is TGTGCCAGCAGTACTAGCGGGGGCTTCTACTACGAGCAGTACTTC. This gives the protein CASSTSGGFYYEQYF.

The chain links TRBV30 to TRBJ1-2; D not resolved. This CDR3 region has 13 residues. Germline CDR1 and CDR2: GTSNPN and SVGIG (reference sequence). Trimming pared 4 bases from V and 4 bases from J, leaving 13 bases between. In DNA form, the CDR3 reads TGTGCCTGGAAGCTTGCGGGCGGCTATGGCTACACCTTC. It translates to CAWKLAGGYGYTF.

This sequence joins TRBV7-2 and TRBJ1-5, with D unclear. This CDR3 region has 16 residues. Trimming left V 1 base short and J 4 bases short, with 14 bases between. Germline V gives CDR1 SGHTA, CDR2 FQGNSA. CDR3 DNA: TGTGCCAGCAGCTTAGGTTTTCGGAGTTCTAATCAGCCCCAGCATTTT. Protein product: CASSLGFRSSNQPQHF. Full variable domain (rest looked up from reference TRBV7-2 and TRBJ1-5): GAGVSQSPSNKVTEKGKDVELRCDPISGHTALYWYRQSLGQGLEFLIYFQGNSAPDKSGLPSDRFSAERTGGSVSTLTIQRTQQEDSAVYLCASSLGFRSSNQPQHFGDGTRLSIL.

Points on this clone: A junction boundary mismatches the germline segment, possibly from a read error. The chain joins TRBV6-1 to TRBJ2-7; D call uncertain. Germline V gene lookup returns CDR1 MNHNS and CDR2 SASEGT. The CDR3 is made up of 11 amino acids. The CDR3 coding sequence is TGTGCCAGCAGTGAAGGAGGCGCGTCGCACTTC. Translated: CASSEGGASHF.

The CDR3 DNA reads as TGTGCCAGCAGGCGGGGCGGGACCAAAGAGACCCAGTACTTC. Encoded protein: CASRRGGTKETQYF. The chain joins TRBV5-6 to TRBJ2-5; tentative D call: TRBD2 (6 bases). Germline values: CDR1 SGHDT, CDR2 YYEEEE. The V end lost 5 bases, the J end lost 3 bases, and 14 bases lay between the germline ends. The CDR3 has 14 residues.

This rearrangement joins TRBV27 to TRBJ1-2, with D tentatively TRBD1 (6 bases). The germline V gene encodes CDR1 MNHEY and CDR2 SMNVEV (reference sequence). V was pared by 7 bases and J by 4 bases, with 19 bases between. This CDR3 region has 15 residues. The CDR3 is CASTPGGAGLYGYTF. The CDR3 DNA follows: TGTGCCAGCACCCCGGGGGGGGCAGGTCTCTATGGCTACACCTTC.

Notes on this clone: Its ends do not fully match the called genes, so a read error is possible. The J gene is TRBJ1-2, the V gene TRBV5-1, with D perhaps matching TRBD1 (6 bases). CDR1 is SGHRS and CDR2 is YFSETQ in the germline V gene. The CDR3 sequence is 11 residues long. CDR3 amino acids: CASSLQGHVSF. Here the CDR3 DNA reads TGCGCCAGCAGCTTACAGGGTCATGTTTCCTTC.

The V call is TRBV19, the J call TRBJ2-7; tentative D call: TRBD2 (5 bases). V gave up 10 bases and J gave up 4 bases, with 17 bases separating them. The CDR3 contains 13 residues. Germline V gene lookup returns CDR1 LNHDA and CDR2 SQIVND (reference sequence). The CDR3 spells CATRGGPTYEQYF. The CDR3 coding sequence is TGTGCCACCCGGGGTGGGCCAACTTACGAGCAGTACTTC. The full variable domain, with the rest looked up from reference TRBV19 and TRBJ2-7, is DGGITQSPKYLFRKEGQNVTLSCEQNLNHDAMYWYRQDPGQGLRLIYYSQIVNDFQKGDIAEGYSVSREKKESFPLTVTSAQKNPTAFYLCATRGGPTYEQYFGPGTRLTVT.

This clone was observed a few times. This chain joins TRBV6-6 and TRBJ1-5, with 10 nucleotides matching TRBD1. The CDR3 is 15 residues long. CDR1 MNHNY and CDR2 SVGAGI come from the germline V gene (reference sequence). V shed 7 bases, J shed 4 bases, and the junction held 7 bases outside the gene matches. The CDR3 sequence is CASTLTGGANQPQHF. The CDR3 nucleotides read TGTGCCAGCACCCTGACAGGGGGCGCGAATCAGCCCCAGCATTTT.

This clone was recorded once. Written as DNA, the CDR3 is TGTGCCAGCAGCTTGGGTCGGTCCAGGTCAGGCACCGGGGAGCTGTTTTTT. This gives the protein CASSLGRSRSGTGELFF. The V gene is TRBV5-4, the J gene TRBJ2-2; D is uncertain. In germline, CDR1 is SGHNT, CDR2 YYREEE (reference sequence). Trimming removed 0 bases from V and 4 bases from J, with 16 bases in between. The CDR3 has 17 amino acids.